This paragraph reports one T cell receptor (beta chain). This sample was included in a study of blood T cell repertoires in COVID-19. V was cut by 3 bases and J by 2 bases, with 7 bases left in between. The CDR3 covers 13 residues. The V gene's germline CDR1 is SGHTA and CDR2 FQGNSA. Measured with immunoSEQ multiplex PCR; TCRdb has only the in-frame clones, and not every one. The sample lists nearly 400,000 clones; just under 90% were seen once. The material sequenced was PBMCs or T cells enriched from blood (not recorded which). V gene TRBV7-2 combines with J gene TRBJ2-5; D is ambiguous. This sequence originates from a woman under 40 who had recovered from COVID-19. The CDR3 here is CASSFLPQETQYF. For the CDR3, the DNA is TGTGCCAGCAGCTTTCTCCCTCAAGAGACCCAGTACTTC.